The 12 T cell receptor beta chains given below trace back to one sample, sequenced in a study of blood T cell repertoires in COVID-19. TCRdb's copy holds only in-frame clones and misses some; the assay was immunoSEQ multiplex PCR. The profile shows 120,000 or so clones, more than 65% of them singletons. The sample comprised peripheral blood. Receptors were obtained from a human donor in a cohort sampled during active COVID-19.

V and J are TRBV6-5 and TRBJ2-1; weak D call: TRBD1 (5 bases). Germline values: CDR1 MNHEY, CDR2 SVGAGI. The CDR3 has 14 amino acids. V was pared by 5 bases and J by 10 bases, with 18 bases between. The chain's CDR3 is CASSQSGQISEQFF. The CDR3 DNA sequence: TGTGCCAGCAGTCAGTCCGGACAAATTTCAGAGCAGTTCTTC.

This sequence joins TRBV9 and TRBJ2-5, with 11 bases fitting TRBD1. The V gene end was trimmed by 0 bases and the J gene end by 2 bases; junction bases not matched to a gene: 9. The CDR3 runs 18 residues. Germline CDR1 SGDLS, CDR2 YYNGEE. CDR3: CASSVGVGGQGVQETQYF. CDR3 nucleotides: TGTGCCAGCAGCGTAGGCGTAGGGGGACAGGGGGTGCAAGAGACCCAGTACTTC. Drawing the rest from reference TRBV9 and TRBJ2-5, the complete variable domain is DSGVTQTPKHLITATGQRVTLRCSPRSGDLSVYWYQQSLDQGLQFLIQYYNGEERAKGNILERFSAQQFPDLHSELNLSSLELGDSALYFCASSVGVGGQGVQETQYFGPGTRLLVL.

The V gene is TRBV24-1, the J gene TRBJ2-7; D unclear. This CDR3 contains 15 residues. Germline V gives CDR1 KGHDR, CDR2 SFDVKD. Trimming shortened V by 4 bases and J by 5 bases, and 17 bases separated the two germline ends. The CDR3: CATSDPKTPENEQYF. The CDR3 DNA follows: TGTGCCACCAGTGACCCAAAGACTCCAGAGAACGAGCAGTACTTC.

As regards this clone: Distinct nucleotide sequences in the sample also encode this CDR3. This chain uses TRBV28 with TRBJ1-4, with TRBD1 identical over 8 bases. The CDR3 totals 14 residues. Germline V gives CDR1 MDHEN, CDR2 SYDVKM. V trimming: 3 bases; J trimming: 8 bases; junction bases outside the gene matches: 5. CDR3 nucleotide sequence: TGTGCCAGCAGTTTCGGACAGGGTTGGGAAAAACTGTTTTTT. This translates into CASSFGQGWEKLFF.

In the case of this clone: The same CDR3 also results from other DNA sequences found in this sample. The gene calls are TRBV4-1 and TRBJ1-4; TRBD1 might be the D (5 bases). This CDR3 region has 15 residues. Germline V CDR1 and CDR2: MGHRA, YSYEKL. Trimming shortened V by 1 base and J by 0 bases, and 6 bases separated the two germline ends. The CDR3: CASSQGRATNEKLFF. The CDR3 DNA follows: TGCGCCAGCAGCCAAGGCAGGGCAACTAATGAAAAACTGTTTTTT.

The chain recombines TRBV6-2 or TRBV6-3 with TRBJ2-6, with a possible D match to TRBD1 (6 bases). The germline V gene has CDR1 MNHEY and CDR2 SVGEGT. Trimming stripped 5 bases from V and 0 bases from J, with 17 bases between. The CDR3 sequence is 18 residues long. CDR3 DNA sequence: TGTGCCAGCAGTATCGGGACACTACCTAGCTCTGGGGCCAACGTCCTGACTTTC. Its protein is CASSIGTLPSSGANVLTF.

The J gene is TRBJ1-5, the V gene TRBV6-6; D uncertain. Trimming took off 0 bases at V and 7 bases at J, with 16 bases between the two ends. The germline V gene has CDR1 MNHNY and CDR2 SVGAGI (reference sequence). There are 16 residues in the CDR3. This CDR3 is CASSYSMWTSGQPQHF. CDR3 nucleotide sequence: TGTGCCAGCAGTTACTCGATGTGGACTAGCGGGCAGCCCCAGCATTTT.

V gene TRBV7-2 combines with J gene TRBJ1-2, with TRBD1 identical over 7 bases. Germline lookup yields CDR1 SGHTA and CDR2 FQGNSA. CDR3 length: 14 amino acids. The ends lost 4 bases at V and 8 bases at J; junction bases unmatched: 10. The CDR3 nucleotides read TGTGCCAGCAGCTGGAGGGACAGCGGACGGGGCTACACCTTC. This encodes CASSWRDSGRGYTF. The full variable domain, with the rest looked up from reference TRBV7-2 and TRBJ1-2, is GAGVSQSPSNKVTEKGKDVELRCDPISGHTALYWYRQSLGQGLEFLIYFQGNSAPDKSGLPSDRFSAERTGGSVSTLTIQRTQQEDSAVYLCASSWRDSGRGYTFGSGTRLTVV.

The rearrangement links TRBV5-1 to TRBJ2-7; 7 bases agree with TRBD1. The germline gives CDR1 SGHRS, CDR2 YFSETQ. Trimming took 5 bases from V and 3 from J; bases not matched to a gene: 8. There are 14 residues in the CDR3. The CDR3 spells CASRIGQDDYEQYF. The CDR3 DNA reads TGCGCCAGCAGGATTGGACAGGACGACTACGAGCAGTACTTC.

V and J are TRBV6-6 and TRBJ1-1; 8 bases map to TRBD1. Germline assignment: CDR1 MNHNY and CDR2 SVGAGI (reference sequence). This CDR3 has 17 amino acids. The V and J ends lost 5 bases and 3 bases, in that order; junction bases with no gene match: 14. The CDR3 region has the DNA TGTGCCAGCAGTCCGACAGGGGTTCTGGGTGGAGACACTGAAGCTTTCTTT. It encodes CASSPTGVLGGDTEAFF.

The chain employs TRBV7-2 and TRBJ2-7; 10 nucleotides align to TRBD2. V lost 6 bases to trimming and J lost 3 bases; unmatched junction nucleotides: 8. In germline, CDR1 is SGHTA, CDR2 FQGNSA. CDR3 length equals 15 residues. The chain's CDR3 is CASSLQLAGYYEQYF. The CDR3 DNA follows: TGTGCCAGCAGTTTACAACTAGCGGGGTACTACGAGCAGTACTTC.

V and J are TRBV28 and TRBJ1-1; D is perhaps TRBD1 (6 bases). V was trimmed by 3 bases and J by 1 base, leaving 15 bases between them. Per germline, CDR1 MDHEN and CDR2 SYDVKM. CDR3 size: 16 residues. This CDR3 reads CASSFGGGGPNTEAFF. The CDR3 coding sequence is TGTGCCAGCAGTTTTGGGGGAGGGGGTCCGAACACTGAAGCTTTCTTT.